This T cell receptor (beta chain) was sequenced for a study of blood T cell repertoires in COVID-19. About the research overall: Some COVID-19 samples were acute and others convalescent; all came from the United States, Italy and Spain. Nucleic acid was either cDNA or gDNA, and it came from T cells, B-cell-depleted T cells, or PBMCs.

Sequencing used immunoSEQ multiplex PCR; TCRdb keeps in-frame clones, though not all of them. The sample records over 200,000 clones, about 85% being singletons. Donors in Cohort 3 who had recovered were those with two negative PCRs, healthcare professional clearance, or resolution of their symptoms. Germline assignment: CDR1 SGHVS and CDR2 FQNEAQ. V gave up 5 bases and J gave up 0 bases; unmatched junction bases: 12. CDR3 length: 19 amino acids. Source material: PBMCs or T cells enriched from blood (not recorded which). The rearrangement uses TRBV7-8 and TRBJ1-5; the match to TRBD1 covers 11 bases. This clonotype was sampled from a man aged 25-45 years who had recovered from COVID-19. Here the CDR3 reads CASSPPGTGGWYSNQPQHF. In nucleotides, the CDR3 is TGTGCCAGCAGCCCCCCCGGGACAGGGGGGTGGTATAGCAATCAGCCCCAGCATTTT.